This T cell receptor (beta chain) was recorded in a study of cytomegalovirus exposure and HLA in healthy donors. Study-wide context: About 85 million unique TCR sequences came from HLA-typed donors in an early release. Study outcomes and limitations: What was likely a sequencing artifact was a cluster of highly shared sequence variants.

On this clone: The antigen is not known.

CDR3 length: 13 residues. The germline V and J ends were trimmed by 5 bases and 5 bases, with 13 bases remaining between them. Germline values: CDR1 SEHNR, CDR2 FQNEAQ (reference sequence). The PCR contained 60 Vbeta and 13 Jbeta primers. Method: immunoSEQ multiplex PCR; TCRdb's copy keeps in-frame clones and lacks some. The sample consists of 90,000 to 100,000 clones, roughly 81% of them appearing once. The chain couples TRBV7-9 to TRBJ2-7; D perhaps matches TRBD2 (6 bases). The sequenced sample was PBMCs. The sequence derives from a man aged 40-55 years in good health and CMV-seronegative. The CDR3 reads CASSLREYDEQYF. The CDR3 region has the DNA TGTGCCAGCAGCCTCCGGGAGTACGACGAGCAGTACTTC.